These 32 T cell receptor beta chains share one sample of origin, sequenced in a study of Ad26.COV2.S vaccination and SARS-CoV-2 variants (TCRdb year 2021). Library creation used the immunoSEQ multiplex PCR assay. Here the immuneACCESS table is served through TCRdb, limited to in-frame sequences with V and J called. Missing clones are a known gap in these copies; in checked studies unresolved V genes cover under half, and the rest lacks a known reason. The sample has 440,000 or so clones on record, approximately 90% of them singletons. The ten largest clonotypes hold less than 2% of the sample. This specimen's treatment or condition label, per the study, means: approximately 18 received Ad26.COV2.S at low or high dose, single or two shots; a few received placebo; per-sample allocation not given. For vaccine and placebo recipients, the sequenced repertoires came from samples collected on day 63 after the first injection.

The specimen was peripheral blood, collected in a trial of Ad26.COV2.S vaccine versus placebo. These receptors were taken from a person between 18 and 60 years old who received the Ad26.COV2.S COVID-19 vaccine or a placebo.

The chain joins TRBV4-3 to TRBJ2-5; TRBD2 agrees at 9 bases. The CDR3 sequence is 16 residues long. CDR1 is LGHNA, CDR2 YSLEER, per germline. Trimming cost V 3 bases and J 3 bases; bases outside gene matches: 8. CDR3 nucleotides: TGCGCCAGCAGCCAGCCCCCGCCTAGCGGGGAAGAGACCCAGTACTTC. As protein: CASSQPPPSGEETQYF.

This clone was recorded once. This sequence joins TRBV4-1 and TRBJ1-6, with TRBD1 identical over 7 bases. CDR3 length: 18 amino acids. The ends lost 1 base at V and 2 bases at J; junction bases unmatched: 8. Germline V gives CDR1 MGHRA, CDR2 YSYEKL. DNA of the CDR3: TGCGCCAGCAGCCAAGCGTACATACAGGGGCCCTATAATTCACCCCTCCACTTT. As protein: CASSQAYIQGPYNSPLHF.

This clone was recorded once. This chain links TRBV23-1 with TRBJ1-2; D gene ambiguous. TRBV23-1 is sorted into the ORF group, with uncertain function. Trimming removed 3 bases from V and 9 bases from J, with 11 bases in between. The length of the CDR3 is 12 residues. The CDR3 DNA reads as TGCGCCAGCAGTCACAGGCCCCCTCGCTACACCTTC. It yields the protein CASSHRPPRYTF.

This chain uses TRBV7-2 with TRBJ1-1, with 8 positions matching TRBD1. The CDR3 is made up of 14 amino acids. V shed 4 bases and J 5 bases; nucleotides not matched to a gene: 6. Germline CDR1 is SGHTA and CDR2 is FQGNSA. CDR3 sequence: CASSYRGSVTEAFF. The CDR3 nucleotides read TGTGCCAGCAGCTACAGGGGGTCGGTTACTGAAGCTTTCTTT. Combining the CDR3 with reference TRBV7-2 and TRBJ1-1 gives the whole variable domain GAGVSQSPSNKVTEKGKDVELRCDPISGHTALYWYRQSLGQGLEFLIYFQGNSAPDKSGLPSDRFSAERTGGSVSTLTIQRTQQEDSAVYLCASSYRGSVTEAFFGQGTRLTVV.

The chain carries TRBV10-3 and TRBJ1-5, with 12 positions matching TRBD1. Trimming removed 6 bases from V and 6 bases from J; junction bases left unmatched: 6. The CDR3 runs to 15 residues. CDR1 is ENHRY, CDR2 SYGVKD, per germline. DNA of the CDR3: TGTGCCATCAGCCCGGGACAGGGGGCAGGTCAGCCCCAGCATTTT. It encodes CAISPGQGAGQPQHF.

A remark on this clone: No DNA is shown, since the ends of the CDR3 on it are uncertain; the CDR3 is the one TCRdb lists. CDR3 region: CASSIYRVGYGTF. The chain couples TRBV7-2 to TRBJ1-2; the table names TRBD1, a call not compared with the DNA. CDR1 is SGHTA and CDR2 is FQGNSA in the germline V gene. From its first to its last residue, the CDR3 has 13 amino acids.

CDR3 in DNA: TGTGCCAGCAGCCCTAGACCGAGAGCAGATACGCAGTATTTT. It is translated as CASSPRPRADTQYF. The chain combines TRBV11-2 with TRBJ2-3, with D unclear. The CDR3 loop spans 14 amino acids. V was clipped by 5 bases and J by 4 bases, with 13 bases between them. Germline V gene sequence: CDR1 SGHAT, CDR2 FQNNGV. Together with reference TRBV11-2 and TRBJ2-3, the CDR3 gives the full variable domain: EAGVAQSPRYKIIEKRQSVAFWCNPISGHATLYWYQQILGQGPKLLIQFQNNGVVDDSQLPKDRFSAERLKGVDSTLKIQPAKLEDSAVYLCASSPRPRADTQYFGPGTRLTVL.

V and J are TRBV5-4 and TRBJ2-3, with 10 nucleotides matching TRBD2. The CDR3 contains 18 residues. Germline CDR1 and CDR2: SGHNT and YYREEE (reference sequence). V shed 1 base, J shed 0 bases, and the junction held 8 bases outside the gene matches. The CDR3 coding sequence is TGTGCCAGCAGCTTGATCGGCCTAGCGGGGGCCAGCACAGATACGCAGTATTTT. This gives the protein CASSLIGLAGASTDTQYF.

The chain uses TRBV4-3 and TRBJ1-3; D gene uncertain. V lost 1 base and J lost 0, with 10 bases in between. CDR3 length: 16 amino acids. Per germline, CDR1 LGHNA and CDR2 YSLEER. The CDR3 reads CASSQGQDSSGNTIYF. The CDR3 DNA reads TGCGCCAGCAGCCAAGGGCAGGATTCCTCTGGAAACACCATATATTTT.

Points on this clone: A read error may account for a junction end that differs from germline. The genes are TRBV10-1 and TRBJ2-7; D gene unclear. CDR1 and CDR2 from the germline V gene are WNHNN and SYGVQD (reference sequence). CDR3 length: 14 amino acids. The CDR3 protein is CASSESPLSSEQYF. In nucleotides, the CDR3 is TGCGCCAGCAGTGAGTCCCCCCTCTCCTCCGAGCAGTACTTC.

This sequence joins TRBV7-2 and TRBJ2-2; D might be TRBD2 (6 bases). The V end was cut by 3 bases, the J end by 4 bases, with 15 bases between. CDR1 SGHTA and CDR2 FQGNSA come from the germline V gene. CDR3 length: 16 amino acids. CDR3 sequence: CASSFRAGGSTGELFF. CDR3 coding DNA: TGTGCCAGCAGCTTCCGGGCCGGGGGATCCACCGGGGAGCTGTTTTTT.

The chain employs TRBV7-2 and TRBJ1-6; tentatively, D is TRBD1 (5 bases). The CDR3 runs 15 residues. CDR1 and CDR2 from the germline V gene are SGHTA and FQGNSA. The ends were cut back, 4 bases at V and 7 bases at J, with 14 bases in the middle. CDR3 DNA: TGTGCCAGCAGCTCAAGTCGGGACGGCAATTCACCCCTCCACTTT. It is translated as CASSSSRDGNSPLHF.

This clone was detected once. This rearrangement joins TRBV5-1 to TRBJ1-2; 7 bases align to TRBD1. Germline-derived CDR1 and CDR2 are SGHRS and YFSETQ. The CDR3 is made up of 14 amino acids. The trim removed 6 bases at V and 5 bases at J, leaving 10 bases unmatched. The CDR3: CASKLGEGAYGYTF. CDR3 DNA: TGCGCCAGCAAATTAGGTGAGGGGGCGTATGGCTACACCTTC.

The rearrangement links TRBV27 to TRBJ2-2; TRBD1 might be the D (5 bases). Trimming pared 5 bases from V and 3 bases from J, leaving 13 bases between. Germline V gene lookup returns CDR1 MNHEY and CDR2 SMNVEV (reference sequence). CDR3 length: 15 amino acids. The CDR3 region is CASSDRRPDTGELFF. CDR3 sequence (DNA): TGTGCCAGCAGTGACAGAAGACCGGACACCGGGGAGCTGTTTTTT.

The rearrangement uses TRBV6-2 or TRBV6-3 and TRBJ2-7; 7 nucleotides line up with TRBD1. Germline values: CDR1 MNHEY, CDR2 SVGEGT. The trim removed 0 bases at V and 0 bases at J, leaving 17 bases unmatched. This CDR3 contains 20 residues. The CDR3 DNA reads as TGTGCCAGCAGTTACTCCATAGCACGGGGACAGACCATAAGCTCCTACGAGCAGTACTTC. This sequence encodes CASSYSIARGQTISSYEQYF.

The CDR3 loop is CASSRSHRGQTQYF. CDR3 nucleotides: TGTGCCAGCAGTCGGTCACACAGGGGACAGACCCAGTACTTC. The chain combines TRBV6-2 or TRBV6-3 with TRBJ2-5; 7 bases match TRBD1. In germline, CDR1 is MNHEY, CDR2 SVGEGT. This CDR3 has 14 amino acids. Trimming removed 5 bases from V and 6 bases from J; junction bases left unmatched: 9.

This chain joins TRBV7-9 and TRBJ1-3, with D uncertain. The CDR3 is made up of 14 amino acids. The germline CDR1 and CDR2 sequences are SEHNR and FQNEAQ (reference sequence). V gave up 2 bases and J gave up 6 bases, with 11 bases separating them. The CDR3 sequence is CASSLLQSSNTIYF. DNA for the CDR3: TGTGCCAGCAGCTTACTCCAAAGCTCAAACACCATATATTTT.

The gene calls are TRBV3-1 (or the pseudogene TRBV3-2) and TRBJ2-3, with D perhaps being TRBD1 or TRBD2 (6 bases each). Germline-derived CDR1 and CDR2 are LGHDT and YNNKEL (reference sequence). This CDR3 has 15 amino acids. Trimming took off 1 base at V and 4 bases at J, with 12 bases between the two ends. The CDR3 is CASSQVKGEADTQYF. CDR3 bases: TGTGCCAGCAGCCAAGTTAAGGGGGAGGCAGATACGCAGTATTTT.

This chain links TRBV25-1 with TRBJ2-3; possibly TRBD2 for D (6 bases). This CDR3 spans 15 amino acids. Germline V gives CDR1 MGHDK, CDR2 SYGVNS. V dropped 3 bases and J dropped 4 bases, with 14 bases sitting between them. The chain's CDR3 is CASSDRAWGADTQYF. The CDR3, as DNA: TGTGCCAGCAGTGACAGAGCGTGGGGGGCAGATACGCAGTATTTT.

This clone was seen just once. V is TRBV11-2 and J is TRBJ1-5; D gene uncertain. The germline CDR1 and CDR2 sequences are SGHAT and FQNNGV. CDR3 length equals 13 residues. Trimming took 8 bases from V and 3 from J, leaving 11 bases between them. The CDR3 here is CASAVGPNQPQHF. The CDR3 DNA reads TGTGCCAGCGCCGTTGGACCCAATCAGCCCCAGCATTTT.

The rearrangement uses TRBV28 and TRBJ2-7; perhaps D is TRBD1 or TRBD2 (5 bases each). V lost 5 bases and J 9 bases, leaving 17 bases between the germline ends. Germline values: CDR1 MDHEN, CDR2 SYDVKM. This CDR3 spans 13 amino acids. CDR3 sequence reads: CASSQRRDGRQYF. In nucleotides, the CDR3 is TGTGCCAGCAGTCAACGCCGGGACGGTCGGCAGTACTTC.

For the CDR3, the DNA is TGCGCCAGCCTTGAGGACAGGGGGCTTTTGACTGAAGCTTTCTTT. Its protein is CASLEDRGLLTEAFF. The chain links TRBV10-2 to TRBJ1-1; 11 nucleotides line up with TRBD1. The CDR3 is made up of 15 amino acids. With V trimmed by 8 bases and J by 5 bases, 10 bases remained unmatched. CDR1 is WSHSY and CDR2 is SAAADI in the germline V gene.

This clone appeared once. V usage is TRBV6-6 and J usage is TRBJ1-1; 7 bases map to TRBD1. Germline values: CDR1 MNHNY, CDR2 SVGAGI (reference sequence). V trimming: 5 bases; J trimming: 0 bases; junction bases outside the gene matches: 6. The CDR3 sequence is 15 residues long. The CDR3 loop reads CASSPPGQMNTEAFF. Here the CDR3 DNA reads TGTGCCAGCAGTCCACCGGGACAGATGAACACTGAAGCTTTCTTT.

The chain combines TRBV27 with TRBJ1-6; D might be TRBD1 (5 bases). Germline CDR1 is MNHEY and CDR2 is SMNVEV (reference sequence). Trimming took off 2 bases at V and 7 bases at J, with 15 bases between the two ends. The CDR3 extends over 16 amino acids. The CDR3 nucleotides read TGTGCCAGCAGTTTAGAGGGACTTCGATGGAATTCACCCCTCCACTTT. It specifies CASSLEGLRWNSPLHF.

This chain connects TRBV19 to TRBJ2-1, with 7 nucleotides matching TRBD2. V trimming: 7 bases; J trimming: 0 bases; junction bases outside the gene matches: 6. The CDR3 sequence is 15 residues long. CDR1 is LNHDA, CDR2 SQIVND, per germline (reference sequence). CDR3 sequence (DNA): TGTGCCAGTATGCCGTGGGGGGGCTCCTACAATGAGCAGTTCTTC. Protein product: CASMPWGGSYNEQFF. The full variable domain, completed using reference TRBV19 and TRBJ2-1, is DGGITQSPKYLFRKEGQNVTLSCEQNLNHDAMYWYRQDPGQGLRLIYYSQIVNDFQKGDIAEGYSVSREKKESFPLTVTSAQKNPTAFYLCASMPWGGSYNEQFFGPGTRLTVL.

This chain joins TRBV6-5 and TRBJ2-1; a possible D gene is TRBD1 (5 bases). The CDR3 is made up of 11 amino acids. The germline V gene has CDR1 MNHEY and CDR2 SVGAGI. V lost 4 bases, J lost 9 bases, and 7 bases lay in between. Here the CDR3 DNA reads TGTGCCAGCAGTTTCCAGGGTGAGCAGTTCTTC. It specifies CASSFQGEQFF.

V is TRBV18 and J is TRBJ2-5; D not resolved. The germline V and J ends were trimmed by 0 bases and 9 bases, with 14 bases remaining between them. This CDR3 contains 14 residues. Germline-derived CDR1 and CDR2 are KGHSH and LQKENI. CDR3 DNA sequence: TGTGCCAGCTCACCACCGGGTAGTTTGGGGTCCCAGTACTTC. Encoded protein: CASSPPGSLGSQYF. Looking up the rest from reference TRBV18 and TRBJ2-5 gives the full variable domain: NAGVMQNPRHLVRRRGQEARLRCSPMKGHSHVYWYRQLPEEGLKFMVYLQKENIIDESGMPKERFSAEFPKEGPSILRIQQVVRGDSAAYFCASSPPGSLGSQYFGPGTRLLVL.

The genes are TRBV20-1 and TRBJ1-2, with D unresolved. V dropped 6 bases and J dropped 5 bases, with 10 bases sitting between them. The germline gives CDR1 DFQATT, CDR2 SNEGSKA (reference sequence). The CDR3 extends over 11 amino acids. The CDR3 loop is CSAVREYGYTF. The CDR3 region has the DNA TGCAGTGCGGTTAGAGAGTATGGCTACACCTTC.

The chain joins TRBV5-1 to TRBJ1-1, with unresolved D. CDR3 size: 13 residues. Trimming cost V 7 bases and J 4 bases, with 14 bases left between them. CDR1 and CDR2 from the germline V gene are SGHRS and YFSETQ. The CDR3 nucleotides read TGCGCCAGCGGGTTTCCGGGGTCCACTGAAGCTTTCTTT. Encoded protein: CASGFPGSTEAFF.

This clone was counted once. The CDR3: CASSEPYLSGESAYGYTF. The CDR3 DNA is TGTGCCAGCAGTGAACCGTATCTGAGCGGGGAATCGGCCTATGGCTACACCTTC. J is TRBJ1-2 and V is TRBV2; D is undetermined. Trimming stripped 2 bases from V and 4 bases from J, with 23 bases between. The CDR3 length is 18 residues. CDR1 is SNHLY, CDR2 FYNNEI, per germline.

V is TRBV19 and J is TRBJ1-1; D unresolved. V was clipped by 4 bases and J by 4 bases, with 13 bases between them. Germline CDR1 is LNHDA and CDR2 is SQIVND (reference sequence). This CDR3 is 14 amino acids long. The CDR3 protein is CASSTMRGSTEAFF. CDR3 nucleotides: TGTGCCAGTAGTACCATGAGAGGGTCCACTGAAGCTTTCTTT.

The chain combines TRBV11-2 with TRBJ1-1; possible D gene TRBD1, 5 bases. V lost 4 bases and J 4 bases, leaving 16 bases between the germline ends. There are 15 residues in the CDR3. The germline V gene has CDR1 SGHAT and CDR2 FQNNGV. CDR3 in amino acids: CASSSYLGTSTEAFF. CDR3 DNA sequence: TGTGCCAGCAGCTCCTACCTTGGGACTAGCACTGAAGCTTTCTTT.